Sequencing of this TCR beta chain was carried out in a study of cytomegalovirus exposure and HLA in healthy donors. General study results and limits: 164 TCR beta chains were listed as cytomegalovirus-associated. Analysis was carried out at a later point, and it linked a missense DCLRE1C variant to TCR beta V- and J-gene trimming.

In regard to this clone: Its antigen is undetermined.

Trimming took 7 bases from V and 2 from J; bases not matched to a gene: 5. The germline V gene has CDR1 MNHNY and CDR2 SVGAGI (reference sequence). This CDR3 contains 14 residues. With 60 Vbeta and 13 Jbeta primers, the PCR was carried out. This table comes from immunoSEQ multiplex PCR, and its TCRdb copy is limited to in-frame clones, with some not included. This table holds some 150,000 clones, around three fifths found once. This receptor was taken from a woman in her 40s in good health and CMV-seronegative. The sequencing input was PBMCs. The chain employs TRBV6-6 and TRBJ2-3; TRBD2 matches at 8 bases. The CDR3: CASIAGGATDTQYF. The CDR3 nucleotides read TGTGCCAGCATTGCGGGGGGCGCCACAGATACGCAGTATTTT.